A single sample gave rise to the 7 T cell receptor beta chains below, sequenced in a study of cytomegalovirus exposure and HLA in healthy donors. Using immunoSEQ multiplex PCR, the repertoire was profiled, and TCRdb retains in-frame clones only, with some absent. The sample holds about 150,000 clones, approximately 94% seen once. Sequencing was carried out using PBMCs. These TCRs come from a man between 18 and 29 years old in good health and CMV-seropositive.

The chain has TRBV5-1 and TRBJ2-7; 8 positions agree with TRBD2. Germline lookup yields CDR1 SGHRS and CDR2 YFSETQ. The CDR3 extends over 14 amino acids. Trimming at V came to 4 bases and at J to 5 bases, leaving 8 bases not matched to a gene. CDR3 nucleotides: TGCGCCAGCAGCCCAGCGGGAGCGGGGGACGAGCAGTACTTC. Amino acids: CASSPAGAGDEQYF.

Of note for this clone: In the same sample, other DNA sequences code for this CDR3. The rearrangement joins TRBV28 to TRBJ2-3; TRBD1 matches at 8 bases. The CDR3 is made up of 14 amino acids. V lost 2 bases and J lost 3; bases outside the gene matches: 1. CDR1 and CDR2 from the germline V gene are MDHEN and SYDVKM. CDR3 residues: CASSLGQGTDTQYF. DNA for the CDR3: TGTGCCAGCAGTTTAGGACAGGGTACAGATACGCAGTATTTT.

The chain has TRBV5-1 and TRBJ2-7; 14 bases match TRBD2. The CDR3 sequence is 15 residues long. With 4 bases clipped from V and 3 bases from J, the junction kept 3 bases outside the gene matches. Germline V gene data show CDR1 as SGHRS and CDR2 as YFSETQ. CDR3 nucleotides: TGCGCCAGCAGCGTCGGGACTAGCGGGAGCTACGAGCAGTACTTC. Residues: CASSVGTSGSYEQYF.

V usage is TRBV6-1 and J usage is TRBJ1-5, with D possibly being TRBD1 (6 bases). V was shortened by 2 bases and J by 0 bases, with 8 bases between the two germline ends. The CDR3 extends over 15 amino acids. Germline CDR1 MNHNS, CDR2 SASEGT. CDR3 sequence: CASSEQGYSNQPQHF. The CDR3 region has the DNA TGTGCCAGCAGTGAACAGGGGTATAGCAATCAGCCCCAGCATTTT.

J is TRBJ2-1 and V is TRBV5-1, with D possibly being TRBD2 (5 bases). Deletions cut 0 bases from V and 6 bases from J, with 16 bases between. Germline loops: CDR1 SGHRS, CDR2 YFSETQ. The CDR3 consists of 16 residues. The CDR3, as DNA: TGCGCCAGCAGCTTGGGGATGGGAGCCAATTTCAATGAGCAGTTCTTC. Encoded protein: CASSLGMGANFNEQFF.

V is TRBV6-1 and J is TRBJ2-7, with 10 bases identical to TRBD2. V gave up 6 bases and J gave up 3 bases; unmatched junction bases: 8. The CDR3 consists of 15 residues. Germline CDR1 is MNHNS and CDR2 is SASEGT. The CDR3 coding sequence is TGTGCCAGCAGCGATCCTAGCGGGAGCTTCTACGAGCAGTACTTC. It translates to CASSDPSGSFYEQYF.

This clone has just one count. V gene TRBV27 combines with J gene TRBJ1-4; 8 nucleotides match TRBD1. J was trimmed by 5 bases and V by 8 bases; bases with no gene match: 7. Per germline, CDR1 MNHEY and CDR2 SMNVEV (reference sequence). The CDR3 contains 14 residues. The CDR3 DNA sequence: TGTGCCAGCCGTACGGGACAGGCGAATGAAAAACTGTTTTTT. This translates into CASRTGQANEKLFF.